This TCR beta chain was captured by sequencing in a study of T-cell memory formation after mild COVID-19. Turning to the study itself: In these data, TCR clusters were largely donor specific.

This clonotype came up a few times. V was pared by 5 bases and J by 3 bases, with 7 bases between. CDR1 is SEHNR, CDR2 FQNEAQ, per germline (reference sequence). The length of the CDR3 is 13 residues. MiXCR, run by TCRdb on the 5' RACE reads, gives a single entry per CDR3 protein. The top ten clones hold about 22% of a sample with around 310,000 distinct CDR3 sequences, about a sixth of them seen once. Sample: PBMCs or a T cell subset sorted from them (not recorded which). The sequence derives from a man aged 18 to 29 who had mild COVID-19 (a few samples of this study predate the infection). Cell type and time point are not known. J is TRBJ2-2 and V is TRBV7-9; D is ambiguous. For the CDR3, the DNA is TGTGCCAGCAGCCCACGCTACACCGGGGAGCTGTTTTTT. It codes for CASSPRYTGELFF.